This TCR beta chain was identified in a study of response to subunit inactivated influenza vaccine. Germline values: CDR1 SGHNT, CDR2 YENEEA. Between the trimmed V and J ends, which lost 3 bases and 3 bases, there was a span of 10 bases. The CDR3 totals 14 residues. In this sample, this clonotype turned up many times. Its antigen is as yet unknown. TCRdb used MiXCR to reprocess the RT-PCR reads, holding one entry per CDR3 protein. Found here are about 190,000 distinct CDR3 sequences, around an eighth of them singletons; the top ten hold under 30%. Findings of the study overall: The authors put forward the suggestion that each seasonal influenza vaccination may bring in only a limited number of new T cells.

The receptor was isolated from a man aged 50 to 60 who received an inactivated influenza vaccine. The chain links TRBV11-3 to TRBJ2-3; no reliable D call. Sequenced here: CD8+ T cells sorted from PBMCs, sampled 4 to 6 days after vaccination. CDR3 amino acids: CASSFGMDTDTQYF. The CDR3 DNA follows: TGTGCCAGCAGCTTTGGAATGGATACAGATACGCAGTATTTT.